Each of the 25 T cell receptor beta chains below was sequenced from the same sample in a study of T cell responses to AZD1222 COVID-19 vaccine. Profiled with immunoSEQ multiplex PCR; TCRdb holds only in-frame clones, not every one. The sample holds 95,000 to 110,000 clones, approximately 90% seen once. Sequencing was performed on peripheral blood, taken 28 days after the second AZD1222 dose. The receptors stem from an adult who received the AZD1222 COVID-19 vaccine.

This chain connects TRBV6-5 to TRBJ1-3, with a possible D match to TRBD1 (5 bases). V gave up 4 bases and J gave up 0 bases, with 13 bases separating them. CDR3 size: 16 residues. Germline V gene lookup returns CDR1 MNHEY and CDR2 SVGAGI. The CDR3, as DNA: TGTGCCAGCAGTTCCTTTAACAGGTACTCTGGAAACACCATATATTTT. Protein sequence: CASSSFNRYSGNTIYF.

V usage is TRBV5-1 and J usage is TRBJ2-2; weak D call: TRBD2 (5 bases). This CDR3 is built from 16 residues. Germline lookup yields CDR1 SGHRS and CDR2 YFSETQ. V was pared by 0 bases and J by 4 bases, with 13 bases between. The CDR3 reads CASSLVGESGTGELFF. Here the CDR3 DNA reads TGCGCCAGCAGCTTGGTTGGGGAGTCGGGCACCGGGGAGCTGTTTTTT.

The V and J genes are TRBV15 and TRBJ2-5; a possible D gene is TRBD2 (5 bases). From germline, CDR1 is LNHNV and CDR2 YYDKDF (reference sequence). V gave up 1 base and J gave up 5 bases, with 20 bases separating them. This CDR3 comprises 17 residues. The CDR3 DNA is TGTGCCACCAGCAGAGGCCCGAACCCGAAAGCGGAGGAGACCCAGTACTTC. This codes for CATSRGPNPKAEETQYF.

The chain combines TRBV5-4 with TRBJ2-3, with 10 positions matching TRBD1. Germline CDR1 reads SGHNT; CDR2 reads YYREEE (reference sequence). The V gene end was trimmed by 4 bases and the J gene end by 3 bases; junction bases not matched to a gene: 8. This CDR3 region has 16 residues. The CDR3 DNA is TGTGCCAGCAGCCTTCGACAGGGGGCAAATACAGATACGCAGTATTTT. It translates to CASSLRQGANTDTQYF.

The chain carries TRBV29-1 and TRBJ2-3, with D maybe TRBD2 (5 bases). This CDR3 spans 14 amino acids. The V end lost 3 bases, the J end lost 0 bases, and 10 bases lay between the germline ends. From germline, CDR1 is SQVTM and CDR2 ANQGSEA. CDR3 in amino acids: CSVDGSSSTDTQYF. CDR3 DNA: TGCAGCGTTGATGGGAGTAGTAGCACAGATACGCAGTATTTT.

V is TRBV9 and J is TRBJ2-1; perhaps D is TRBD1 or TRBD2 (5 bases each). The germline V and J ends were trimmed by 4 bases and 7 bases, with 9 bases remaining between them. Germline V gene data show CDR1 as SGDLS and CDR2 as YYNGEE. The CDR3 consists of 12 residues. The CDR3 region has the DNA TGTGCCAGCAGCCAGAGGGGAAATGAGCAGTTCTTC. Its protein is CASSQRGNEQFF.

The rearrangement joins TRBV9 to TRBJ2-2, with D unclear. Per germline, CDR1 SGDLS and CDR2 YYNGEE. V lost 3 bases to trimming and J lost 0 bases, with 9 bases between them. This CDR3 spans 15 amino acids. This CDR3 is CASSATPSNTGELFF. CDR3 DNA sequence: TGTGCCAGCAGCGCGACACCTTCGAACACCGGGGAGCTGTTTTTT.

J is TRBJ1-6 and V is TRBV6-5, with 11 bases identical to TRBD1. The V and J ends lost 2 bases and 8 bases, in that order; junction bases with no gene match: 5. From germline, CDR1 is MNHEY and CDR2 SVGAGI. This CDR3 has 16 residues. CDR3 residues: CASSYERDRGDSPLHF. CDR3 nucleotide sequence: TGTGCCAGCAGTTACGAGCGGGACAGGGGGGATTCACCCCTCCACTTT.

Details on this clone: The same CDR3 can be traced to other DNA sequences in this sample. The chain carries TRBV5-1 and TRBJ1-2; D call uncertain. In germline, CDR1 is SGHRS, CDR2 YFSETQ. The CDR3 contains 13 residues. V dropped 0 bases and J dropped 2 bases, with 5 bases sitting between them. The CDR3 reads CASSLGQNYGYTF. The DNA for the CDR3 is TGCGCCAGCAGCTTGGGCCAGAACTATGGCTACACCTTC.

The DNA of the CDR3 is TGTGCCAGCAGCTTGGATGGGGGACGCGGAGGGATCGAAAACTATGGCTACACCTTC. Translation: CASSLDGGRGGIENYGYTF. This chain links TRBV5-4 with TRBJ1-2; D perhaps matches TRBD1 (5 bases). Germline V CDR1 and CDR2: SGHNT, YYREEE (reference sequence). There are 19 residues in the CDR3. V was trimmed by 0 bases and J by 2 bases, leaving 23 bases between them.

This clone was detected once. The chain recombines TRBV18 with TRBJ2-1; D ambiguous. The CDR3 extends over 14 amino acids. Per germline, CDR1 KGHSH and CDR2 LQKENI. V was clipped by 0 bases and J by 0 bases, with 3 bases between them. CDR3 protein: CASSPPRSYNEQFF. CDR3 sequence (DNA): TGTGCCAGCTCACCACCCCGCTCCTACAATGAGCAGTTCTTC.

The rearrangement uses TRBV6-5 and TRBJ1-2, with D perhaps TRBD1 (5 bases). In germline, CDR1 is MNHEY, CDR2 SVGAGI. CDR3 size: 12 residues. V lost 5 bases, J lost 6 bases, and 10 bases lay in between. CDR3 bases: TGTGCCAGCAGTCTAGACAGAGATGGCTACACCTTC. This encodes CASSLDRDGYTF.

The genes are TRBV6-2 or TRBV6-3 and TRBJ1-5; D is unresolved. There are 15 residues in the CDR3. V lost 7 bases and J lost 1, with 14 bases in between. Germline CDR1 MNHEY, CDR2 SVGEGT. The CDR3 sequence: CASTPLLESNQPQHF. The CDR3 DNA sequence: TGTGCCAGCACCCCGCTATTGGAGAGCAATCAGCCCCAGCATTTT.

V usage is TRBV5-6 and J usage is TRBJ1-5; no firm D call. There are 16 residues in the CDR3. Trimming pared 0 bases from V and 5 bases from J, leaving 15 bases between. CDR1 is SGHDT and CDR2 is YYEEEE in the germline V gene. The CDR3 protein is CASSLARLVSHQPQHF. In DNA form, the CDR3 reads TGTGCCAGCAGCTTGGCCAGGTTAGTCAGCCATCAGCCCCAGCATTTT. Complete variable domain (other parts from reference TRBV5-6 and TRBJ1-5): DAGVTQSPTHLIKTRGQQVTLRCSPKSGHDTVSWYQQALGQGPQFIFQYYEEEERQRGNFPDRFSGHQFPNYSSELNVNALLLGDSALYLCASSLARLVSHQPQHFGDGTRLSIL.

This chain links TRBV15 with TRBJ2-2, with D possibly being TRBD2 (5 bases). The germline gives CDR1 LNHNV, CDR2 YYDKDF (reference sequence). This CDR3 spans 15 amino acids. V lost 3 bases and J lost 6, with 14 bases in between. This chain's CDR3 is CATSSPFVGAGELFF. DNA of the CDR3: TGTGCCACCAGCAGTCCGTTTGTCGGGGCCGGGGAGCTGTTTTTT.

This chain joins TRBV9 and TRBJ2-1; a weak D match, TRBD2 (6 bases). Germline V lookup: CDR1 SGDLS, CDR2 YYNGEE. The V gene lost 4 bases and the J gene lost 7 bases, with 12 bases spanning the gap. The CDR3 covers 13 residues. CDR3 in DNA: TGTGCCAGCAGCCCGACTAGAGTAAATGAGCAGTTCTTC. It is translated as CASSPTRVNEQFF.

This chain connects TRBV6-5 to TRBJ1-4; no definite D call. Germline assignment: CDR1 MNHEY and CDR2 SVGAGI. CDR3 length equals 15 residues. V was shortened by 6 bases and J by 0 bases, with 11 bases between the two germline ends. The CDR3 loop is CASRPIEATNEKLFF. DNA of the CDR3: TGTGCCAGCAGACCCATCGAGGCAACTAATGAAAAACTGTTTTTT.

V and J are TRBV6-5 and TRBJ1-6; TRBD1 agrees at 7 bases. V was clipped by 2 bases and J by 10 bases; unmatched bases: 11. The CDR3 length is 16 residues. The germline CDR1 and CDR2 sequences are MNHEY and SVGAGI. In DNA form, the CDR3 reads TGTGCCAGCAGTTACAAAGGAGGGGAAGGGGGCTCACCCCTCCACTTT. This translates into CASSYKGGEGGSPLHF.

The chain has TRBV19 and TRBJ2-2; possible D gene TRBD1, 5 bases. This CDR3 contains 17 residues. The ends were cut back, 1 base at V and 1 base at J, with 13 bases in the middle. The germline gives CDR1 LNHDA, CDR2 SQIVND (reference sequence). The chain's CDR3 is CASSIGSGLGNTGELFF. The DNA for the CDR3 is TGTGCCAGTAGTATAGGATCAGGGCTCGGGAACACCGGGGAGCTGTTTTTT.

The gene calls are TRBV2 and TRBJ1-2; the D gene is possibly TRBD1 (5 bases). Trimming cost V 3 bases and J 7 bases, with 12 bases left between them. Germline V gives CDR1 SNHLY, CDR2 FYNNEI. The CDR3 totals 13 residues. Written as DNA, the CDR3 is TGTGCCAGCAGTGACGAACGGGGGAGTGGCTACACCTTC. Encoded protein: CASSDERGSGYTF.

The V and J genes are TRBV5-5 and TRBJ1-6; perhaps TRBD1 as D (6 bases). The V end lost 0 bases, the J end lost 8 bases, and 15 bases lay between the germline ends. CDR1 SGHKS and CDR2 YYEKEE come from the germline V gene (reference sequence). The CDR3 is 16 residues long. The CDR3 region is CASSLAISRGDSPLHF. The CDR3 DNA reads TGTGCCAGCAGCTTGGCGATTTCCAGGGGTGATTCACCCCTCCACTTT.

CDR3 bases: TGTGCCAGCAGCCAAGGCGGGGGAACTGAAGCTTTCTTT. This codes for CASSQGGGTEAFF. The chain carries TRBV3-1 (or the pseudogene TRBV3-2) and TRBJ1-1, with D tentatively TRBD1 (5 bases). The CDR3 has 13 amino acids. The germline gives CDR1 LGHDT, CDR2 YNNKEL (reference sequence). Trimming removed 1 base at V and 5 bases at J, with 8 bases between.

This chain uses TRBV3-1 (or the pseudogene TRBV3-2) with TRBJ1-2, with D unresolved. CDR3 length: 17 residues. CDR1 is LGHDT and CDR2 is YNNKEL in the germline V gene (reference sequence). V shed 2 bases and J shed 1 base, with 17 bases lying between them. In DNA form, the CDR3 reads TGTGCCAGCAGCCAAAGAGCTACACTCGGATTTAACTATGGCTACACCTTC. Residues: CASSQRATLGFNYGYTF.

DNA for the CDR3: TGTGCCAGCACCCCGACAGGGGGCTATCAGCCCCAGCATTTT. It encodes CASTPTGGYQPQHF. The rearrangement links TRBV27 to TRBJ1-5; the match to TRBD1 covers 10 bases. This CDR3 has 14 amino acids. Germline V gene sequence: CDR1 MNHEY, CDR2 SMNVEV (reference sequence). V dropped 7 bases and J dropped 5; count of bases not matched to a gene: 5.

The chain links TRBV18 to TRBJ2-1; D perhaps matches TRBD1 (5 bases). From germline, CDR1 is KGHSH and CDR2 LQKENI. The CDR3 runs 13 residues. The V end was cut by 2 bases, the J end by 5 bases, with 7 bases between. The CDR3 protein is CASSPGADNEQFF. In DNA, the CDR3 is TGTGCCAGCTCACCAGGGGCTGACAATGAGCAGTTCTTC.